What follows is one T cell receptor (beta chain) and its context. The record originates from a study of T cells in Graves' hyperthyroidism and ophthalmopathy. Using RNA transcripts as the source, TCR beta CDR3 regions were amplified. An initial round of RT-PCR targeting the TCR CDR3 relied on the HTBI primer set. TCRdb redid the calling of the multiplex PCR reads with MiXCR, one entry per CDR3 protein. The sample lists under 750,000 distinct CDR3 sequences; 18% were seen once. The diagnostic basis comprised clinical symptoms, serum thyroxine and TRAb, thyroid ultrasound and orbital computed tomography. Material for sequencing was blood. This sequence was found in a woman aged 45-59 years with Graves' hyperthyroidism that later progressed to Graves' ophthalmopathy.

CDR3: CASSEGEETQYF. CDR3 coding DNA: TGTGCCAGTAGCGAGGGGGAGGAGACCCAGTACTTC. The chain joins TRBV19 to TRBJ2-5, with a weak D call TRBD1 (6 bases). Germline V gene sequence: CDR1 LNHDA, CDR2 SQIVND (reference sequence). The CDR3 is 12 residues long. V was cut by 6 bases and J by 5 bases, with 10 bases left in between.